A selection of T cell receptor beta chains follows, all from one sample in a study of response to subunit inactivated influenza vaccine. TCRdb ran MiXCR on the RT-PCR reads and lists one entry per CDR3 protein. The sample shows 500,000 to 550,000 distinct CDR3 sequences, approximately 7.7% of them seen only once. The sequences come from PBMCs from blood, collected 23 to 25 months after vaccination. Receptors originate from a man aged 50 to 69 who received an inactivated influenza vaccine. The CDR3 runs from the conserved cysteine through the conserved F or W. The D gene is left open where the match is weak. Not every row has a clone size; where given, it reads once, few, many or a size class.

CDR3: CASSIHSGGQETQYF; DNA: TGTGCCAGCAGTATACATAGCGGGGGGCAAGAGACCCAGTACTTC; J: TRBJ2-5; size: few; V: TRBV28; D: TRBD2
CDR3: CASSLRSYTDTQYF; DNA: TGTGCCAGCAGTCTACGGTCTTACACAGATACGCAGTATTTT; J: TRBJ2-3; size: many; V: TRBV5-6; D: -
CDR3: CASSVTPGNTEAFF; DNA: TGTGCCAGCAGCGTTACCCCAGGGAACACTGAAGCTTTCTTT; J: TRBJ1-1; size: many; V: TRBV9; D: -
CDR3: CASSQDGGTFYGYTF; DNA: TGCGCCAGCAGCCAAGACGGGGGGACCTTCTATGGCTACACCTTC; J: TRBJ1-2; size: -; V: TRBV4-1; D: -
CDR3: CASSLDVETQYF; DNA: TGCGCCAGCAGCTTAGATGTGGAGACCCAGTACTTC; J: TRBJ2-5; size: many; V: TRBV5-1; D: -
CDR3: CASSRITGPNTGELFF; DNA: TGTGCCAGCAGCCGAATCACAGGGCCCAACACCGGGGAGCTGTTTTTT; J: TRBJ2-2; size: many; V: TRBV3-1; D: -
CDR3: CSARRDRGNRFSSYNEQFF; DNA: TGCAGTGCGCGCCGGGACAGGGGGAATCGATTTAGCTCCTACAATGAGCAGTTCTTC; J: TRBJ2-1; size: few; V: TRBV20-1; D: TRBD1
CDR3: CASSLNPDRINTGELFF; DNA: TGTGCCAGCAGCCTAAACCCGGACAGGATTAACACCGGGGAGCTGTTTTTT; J: TRBJ2-2; size: few; V: TRBV7-2; D: TRBD1
CDR3: CSARETDGTLFKKYF; DNA: TGCAGTGCTAGAGAGACGGATGGGACCCTCTTTAAGAAGTACTTC; J: TRBJ2-7; size: -; V: TRBV20-1; D: -
CDR3: CASRRGDYNSPLHF; DNA: TGCGCCAGCAGGCGGGGGGACTATAATTCACCCCTCCACTTT; J: TRBJ1-6; size: -; V: TRBV5-1; D: -
CDR3: CASSLFAGGLNQETQYF; DNA: TGTGCCAGCAGTTTATTTGCGGGGGGGCTGAACCAAGAGACCCAGTACTTC; J: TRBJ2-5; size: -; V: TRBV27; D: TRBD2
CDR3: CASSKDRGLAGVRDGELFF; DNA: TGTGCCAGCAGCAAAGACCGGGGACTAGCGGGAGTAAGGGACGGGGAGCTGTTTTTT; J: TRBJ2-2; size: -; V: TRBV21-1; D: -
CDR3: CASRYDRQGTEAFF; DNA: TGTGCCAGCAGGTACGACCGACAGGGGACTGAAGCTTTCTTT; J: TRBJ1-1; size: many; V: TRBV12-3/TRBV12-4; D: TRBD1
CDR3: CASRKTRRTDTQYF; DNA: TGTGCCAGCAGAAAGACAAGACGGACAGATACGCAGTATTTT; J: TRBJ2-3; size: many; V: TRBV27; D: -
CDR3: CASSVGNSPLHF; DNA: TGTGCCAGCAGCGTTGGTAATTCACCCCTCCACTTT; J: TRBJ1-6; size: many; V: TRBV3-1; D: -
CDR3: CASRKDDDQPQHF; DNA: TGTGCCAGCAGAAAGGACGACGATCAGCCCCAGCATTTT; J: TRBJ1-5; size: few; V: TRBV6-2/TRBV6-3; D: -
CDR3: CAISERERETQYF; DNA: TGTGCCATCAGTGAGCGTGAGCGAGAGACCCAGTACTTC; J: TRBJ2-5; size: many; V: TRBV10-3; D: -
CDR3: CSAHTTGIIFGTF; DNA: TGCAGTGCCCACACAACAGGGATTATTTTTGGTACCTTC; J: TRBJ1-2; size: many; V: TRBV20-1; D: -